Listed here is a single T cell receptor (beta chain). The source of the sample is a study of CD8 T cells in Susac syndrome. The CDR3 is 15 residues long. Germline V lookup: CDR1 SQVTM, CDR2 ANQGSEA. Between the trimmed V and J ends, which lost 5 bases and 0 bases, there was a span of 14 bases. It was with random hexamers that roughly 0.45 to 1 ug RNA was reverse transcribed. One entry per CDR3 protein, called by TCRdb with MiXCR from the immunoSEQ multiplex PCR reads. Found here are about 240,000 distinct CDR3 sequences, less than 96% of them singletons; the top ten hold approximately 0.1%. The chain links TRBV29-1 to TRBJ1-3; no clear D gene. The sequenced material came from CD4+ T cells from PBMCs. The clonotype comes from a human donor with Susac syndrome. CDR3 residues: CSVLGQKNSGNTIYF. CDR3 in DNA: TGCAGCGTTTTGGGTCAGAAGAACTCTGGAAACACCATATATTTT. The full variable domain, its missing parts supplied by reference TRBV29-1 and TRBJ1-3, is SAVISQKPSRDICQRGTSLTIQCQVDSQVTMMFWYRQQPGQSLTLIATANQGSEATYESGFVIDKFPISRPNLTFSTLTVSNMSPEDSSIYLCSVLGQKNSGNTIYFGEGSWLTVV.